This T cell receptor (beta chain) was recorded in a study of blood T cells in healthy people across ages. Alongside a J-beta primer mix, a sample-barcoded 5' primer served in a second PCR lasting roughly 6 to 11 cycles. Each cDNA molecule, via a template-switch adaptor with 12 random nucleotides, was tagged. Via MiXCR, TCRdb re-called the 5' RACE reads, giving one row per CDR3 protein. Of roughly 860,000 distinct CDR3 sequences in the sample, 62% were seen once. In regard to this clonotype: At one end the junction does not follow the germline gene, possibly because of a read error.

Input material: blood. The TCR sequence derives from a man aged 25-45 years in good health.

The DNA for the CDR3 is TGTGCCAGCAGCATAGCCGGCATCTACCCTGAAGCTTTCTTT. Its protein product is CASSIAGIYPEAFF. The chain uses TRBV7-2 and TRBJ1-1; D is unclear. Germline values: CDR1 SGHTA, CDR2 FQGNSA. The CDR3 is made up of 14 amino acids.